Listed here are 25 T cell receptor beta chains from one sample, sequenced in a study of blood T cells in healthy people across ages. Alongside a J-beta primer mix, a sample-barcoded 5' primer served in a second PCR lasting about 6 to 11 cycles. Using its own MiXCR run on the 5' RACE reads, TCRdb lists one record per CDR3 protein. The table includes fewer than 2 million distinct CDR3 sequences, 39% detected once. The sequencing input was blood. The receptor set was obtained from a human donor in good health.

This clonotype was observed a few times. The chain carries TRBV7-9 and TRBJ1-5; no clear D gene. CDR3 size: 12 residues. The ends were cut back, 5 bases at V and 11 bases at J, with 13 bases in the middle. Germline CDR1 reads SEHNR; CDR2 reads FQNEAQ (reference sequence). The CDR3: CASSPDGPTQHF. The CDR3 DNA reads TGTGCCAGCAGCCCAGATGGGCCGACCCAGCATTTT.

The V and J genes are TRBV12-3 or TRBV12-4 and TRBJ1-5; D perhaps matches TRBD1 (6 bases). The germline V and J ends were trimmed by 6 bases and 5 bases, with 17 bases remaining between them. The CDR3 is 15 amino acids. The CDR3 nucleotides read TGTGCCAGCAGCGGGCAGGGGTCGTGGGATCAGCCCCAGCATTTT. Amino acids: CASSGQGSWDQPQHF.

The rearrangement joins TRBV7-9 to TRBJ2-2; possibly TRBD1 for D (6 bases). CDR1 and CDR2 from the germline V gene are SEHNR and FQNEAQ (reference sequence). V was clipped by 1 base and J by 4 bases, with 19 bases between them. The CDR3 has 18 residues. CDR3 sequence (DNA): TGTGCCAGCAGCTTAGTTCCACGTGAGGGGGTTTTCACCGGGGAGCTGTTTTTT. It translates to CASSLVPREGVFTGELFF.

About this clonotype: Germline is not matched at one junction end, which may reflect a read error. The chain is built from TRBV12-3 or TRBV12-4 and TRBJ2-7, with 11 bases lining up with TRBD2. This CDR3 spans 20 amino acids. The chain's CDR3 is CASGFFTWTSGLEPYNEQYF. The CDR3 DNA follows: TGTGCCAGCGGTTTTTTCACCTGGACTAGCGGGCTGGAACCCTACAATGAGCAGTACTTC.

The CDR3, as DNA: TGTGCCACCAGTGATTCTGGGGCAGGGAGAAACATTCAGTACTTC. Encoded protein: CATSDSGAGRNIQYF. J is TRBJ2-4 and V is TRBV24-1, with D possibly called TRBD1 or TRBD2 (5 bases each). This CDR3 is built from 15 residues. CDR1 and CDR2 (germline): KGHDR, SFDVKD. Trimming left V 2 bases short and J 6 bases short, with 13 bases between.

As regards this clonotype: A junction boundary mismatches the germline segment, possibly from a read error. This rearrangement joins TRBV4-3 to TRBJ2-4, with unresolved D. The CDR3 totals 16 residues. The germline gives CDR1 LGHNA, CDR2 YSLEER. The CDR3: CAGSQDHGFPKNIQYF. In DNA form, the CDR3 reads TGCGCCGGCAGCCAAGATCATGGCTTTCCCAAAAACATTCAGTACTTC.

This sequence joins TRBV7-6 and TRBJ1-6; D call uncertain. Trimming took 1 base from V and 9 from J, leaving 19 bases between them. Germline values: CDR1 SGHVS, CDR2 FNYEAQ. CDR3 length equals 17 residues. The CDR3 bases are TGTGCCAGCAGCTTAGGAGGTCAGCTACTTGAAGGTTCACCCCTCCACTTT. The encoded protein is CASSLGGQLLEGSPLHF.

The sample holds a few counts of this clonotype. The CDR3 nucleotides read TGTGCCAGCAGCTCGCCCCTCAGGGAAAAACAGCAGTACTTC. Translating it yields CASSSPLREKQQYF. The chain has TRBV5-6 and TRBJ2-5; D possibly corresponds to TRBD1 (5 bases). With 3 bases removed from V and 11 bases from J, the gap between germline ends came to 20 bases. The CDR3 is made up of 14 amino acids. Germline V gene data show CDR1 as SGHDT and CDR2 as YYEEEE.

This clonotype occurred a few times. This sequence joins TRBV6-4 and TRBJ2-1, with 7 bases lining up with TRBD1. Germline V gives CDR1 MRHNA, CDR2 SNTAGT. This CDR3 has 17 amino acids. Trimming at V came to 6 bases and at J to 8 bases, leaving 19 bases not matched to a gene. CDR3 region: CASRRIEDRPRADEQFF. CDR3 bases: TGTGCCAGCAGACGGATAGAGGACAGGCCTCGTGCTGATGAGCAGTTCTTC.

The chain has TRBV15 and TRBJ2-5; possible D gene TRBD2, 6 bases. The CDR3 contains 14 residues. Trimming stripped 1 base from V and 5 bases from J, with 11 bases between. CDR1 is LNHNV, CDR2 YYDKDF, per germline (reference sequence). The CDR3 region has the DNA TGTGCCACCAGCAGAGGACTAGAAGCTGAGACCCAGTACTTC. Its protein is CATSRGLEAETQYF. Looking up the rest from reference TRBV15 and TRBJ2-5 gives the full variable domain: DAMVIQNPRYQVTQFGKPVTLSCSQTLNHNVMYWYQQKSSQAPKLLFHYYDKDFNNEADTPDNFQSRRPNTSFCFLDIRSPGLGDTAMYLCATSRGLEAETQYFGPGTRLLVL.

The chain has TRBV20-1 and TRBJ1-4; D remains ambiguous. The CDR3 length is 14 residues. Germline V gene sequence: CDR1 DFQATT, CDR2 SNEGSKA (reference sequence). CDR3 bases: TGCGGCGTGGCGGATCGGCAGCTTAATGAAAAACTGTTTTTT. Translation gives CGVADRQLNEKLFF.

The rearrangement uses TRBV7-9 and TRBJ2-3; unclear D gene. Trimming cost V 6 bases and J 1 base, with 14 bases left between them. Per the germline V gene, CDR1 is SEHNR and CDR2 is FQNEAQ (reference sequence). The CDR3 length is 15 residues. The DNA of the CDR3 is TGTGCCAGCAGTTTCAACTTGGGTGGCACAGATACGCAGTATTTT. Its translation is CASSFNLGGTDTQYF.

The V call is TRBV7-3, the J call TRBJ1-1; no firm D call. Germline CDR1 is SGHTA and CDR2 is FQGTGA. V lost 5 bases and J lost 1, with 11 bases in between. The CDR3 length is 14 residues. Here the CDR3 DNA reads TGTGCCAGCAGCCAGTCGGGATCGAACACTGAAGCTTTCTTT. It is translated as CASSQSGSNTEAFF.

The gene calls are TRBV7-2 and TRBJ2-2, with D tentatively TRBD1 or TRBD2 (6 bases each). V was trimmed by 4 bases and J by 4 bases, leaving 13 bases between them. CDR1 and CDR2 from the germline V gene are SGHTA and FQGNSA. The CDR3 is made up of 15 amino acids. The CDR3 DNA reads TGTGCCAGCAGCTGGGGGGTACAGGGCACCGGGGAGCTGTTTTTT. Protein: CASSWGVQGTGELFF.

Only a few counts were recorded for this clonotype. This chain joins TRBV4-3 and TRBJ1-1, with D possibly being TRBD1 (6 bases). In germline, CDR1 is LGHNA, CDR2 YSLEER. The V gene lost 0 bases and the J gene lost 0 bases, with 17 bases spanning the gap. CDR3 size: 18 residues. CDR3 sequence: CASSQDPPGQQLNTEAFF. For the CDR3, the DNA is TGCGCCAGCAGCCAAGATCCCCCTGGACAGCAATTGAACACTGAAGCTTTCTTT.

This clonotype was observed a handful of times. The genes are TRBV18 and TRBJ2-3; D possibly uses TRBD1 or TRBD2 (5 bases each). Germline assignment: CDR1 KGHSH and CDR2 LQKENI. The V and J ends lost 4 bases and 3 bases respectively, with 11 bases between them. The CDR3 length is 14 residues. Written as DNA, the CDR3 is TGTGCCAGCTCACTTCCGGGACGGACAGATACGCAGTATTTT. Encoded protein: CASSLPGRTDTQYF.

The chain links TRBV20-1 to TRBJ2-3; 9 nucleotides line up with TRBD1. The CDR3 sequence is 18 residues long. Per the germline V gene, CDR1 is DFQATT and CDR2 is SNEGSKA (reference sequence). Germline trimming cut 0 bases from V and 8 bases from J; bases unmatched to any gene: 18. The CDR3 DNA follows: TGCAGTGCTAGAGATCTATTCGATTTGGACAGGGGTATAGTTACGCAGTATTTT. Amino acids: CSARDLFDLDRGIVTQYF.

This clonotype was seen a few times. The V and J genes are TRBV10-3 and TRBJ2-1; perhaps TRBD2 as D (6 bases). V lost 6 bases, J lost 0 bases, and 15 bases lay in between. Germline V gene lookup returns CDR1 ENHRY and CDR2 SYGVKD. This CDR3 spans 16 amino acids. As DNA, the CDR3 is TGTGCCATCAGGGGGACTCCGCTAAGCTCCTACAATGAGCAGTTCTTC. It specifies CAIRGTPLSSYNEQFF.

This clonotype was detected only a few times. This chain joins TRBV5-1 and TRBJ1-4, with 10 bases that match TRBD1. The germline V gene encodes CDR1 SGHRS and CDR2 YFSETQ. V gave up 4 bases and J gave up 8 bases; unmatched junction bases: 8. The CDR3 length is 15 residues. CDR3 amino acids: CASSNKDRGEEKLFF. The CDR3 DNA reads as TGCGCCAGCAGCAATAAGGACAGGGGGGAGGAAAAACTGTTTTTT. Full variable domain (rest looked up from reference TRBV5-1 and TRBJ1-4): KAGVTQTPRYLIKTRGQQVTLSCSPISGHRSVSWYQQTPGQGLQFLFEYFSETQRNKGNFPGRFSGRQFSNSRSEMNVSTLELGDSALYLCASSNKDRGEEKLFFGSGTQLSVL.

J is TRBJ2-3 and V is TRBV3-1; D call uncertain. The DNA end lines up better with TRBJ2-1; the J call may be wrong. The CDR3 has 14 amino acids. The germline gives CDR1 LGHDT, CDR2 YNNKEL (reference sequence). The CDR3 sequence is CASSYSYSYNEQFF. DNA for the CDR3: TGTGCCAGCAGCTACTCATACTCCTACAATGAGCAGTTCTTC.

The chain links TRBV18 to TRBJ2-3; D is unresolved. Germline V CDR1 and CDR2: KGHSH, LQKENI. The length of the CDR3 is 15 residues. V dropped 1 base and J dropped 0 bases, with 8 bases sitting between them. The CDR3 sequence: CASSPQWQSTDTQYF. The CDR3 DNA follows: TGTGCCAGCTCACCACAGTGGCAGAGCACAGATACGCAGTATTTT.

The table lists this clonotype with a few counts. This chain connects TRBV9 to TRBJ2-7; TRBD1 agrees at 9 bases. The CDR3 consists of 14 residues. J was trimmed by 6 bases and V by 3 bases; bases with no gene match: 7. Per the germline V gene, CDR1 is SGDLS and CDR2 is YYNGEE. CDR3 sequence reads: CASSGRTGDGEQYF. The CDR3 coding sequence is TGTGCCAGCAGCGGCCGGACAGGGGACGGCGAGCAGTACTTC.

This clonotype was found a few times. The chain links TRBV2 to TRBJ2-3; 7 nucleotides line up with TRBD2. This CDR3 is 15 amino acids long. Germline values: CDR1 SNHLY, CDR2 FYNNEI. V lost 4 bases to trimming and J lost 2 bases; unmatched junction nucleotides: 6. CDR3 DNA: TGTGCCAGCAGTGGAGGCGGGGGACTCACAGATACGCAGTATTTT. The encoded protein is CASSGGGGLTDTQYF.

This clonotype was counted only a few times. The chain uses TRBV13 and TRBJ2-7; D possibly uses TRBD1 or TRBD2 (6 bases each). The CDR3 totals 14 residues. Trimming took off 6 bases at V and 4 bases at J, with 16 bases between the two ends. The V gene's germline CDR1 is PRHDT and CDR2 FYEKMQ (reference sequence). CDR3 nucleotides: TGTGCCAGCAGGAGAACAGGGAGGAAGTACGAGCAGTACTTC. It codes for CASRRTGRKYEQYF.

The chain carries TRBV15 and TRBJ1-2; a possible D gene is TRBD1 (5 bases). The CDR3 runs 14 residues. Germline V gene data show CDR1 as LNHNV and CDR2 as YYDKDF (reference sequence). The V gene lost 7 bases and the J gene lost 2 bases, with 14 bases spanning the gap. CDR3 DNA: TGTGCCACCACCCACCGGGGACGGAACTATGGCTACACCTTC. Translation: CATTHRGRNYGYTF.